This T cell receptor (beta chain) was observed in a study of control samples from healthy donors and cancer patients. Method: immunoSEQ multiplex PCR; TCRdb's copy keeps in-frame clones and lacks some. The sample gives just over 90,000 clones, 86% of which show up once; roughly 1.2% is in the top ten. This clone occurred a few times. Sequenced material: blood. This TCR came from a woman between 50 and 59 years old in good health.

The CDR3 DNA follows: TGTGCCAGCAGTGGACCCAGGGCAACTAATGAAAAACTGTTTTTT. The encoded protein is CASSGPRATNEKLFF. The chain joins TRBV2 to TRBJ1-4, with TRBD1 as a possible D gene (5 bases). CDR3 length equals 15 residues. Germline V CDR1 and CDR2: SNHLY, FYNNEI. V lost 4 bases to trimming and J lost 0 bases, with 9 bases between them.